This T cell receptor (beta chain) was retrieved from a study of regulatory T cells in long-lasting Graves disease. Sample time point: newly diagnosed GD, antithyroid drugs for less than 3 months. Isolated PBMC RNA provided the starting material for the TCR library. Construction of TCR beta libraries relied on iRepertoire HTBI primers and on Arm-PCR targeting CDR3 regions. TCRdb re-analysed the multiplex PCR reads in MiXCR, keeping a single row per CDR3 protein. Here the sample spans over 350,000 distinct CDR3 sequences, about 14% being singletons. Germline CDR1 and CDR2: SGDLS and YYNGEE. CDR3 length: 15 amino acids. Germline trimming cut 2 bases from V and 6 bases from J; bases unmatched to any gene: 3. This clonotype was detected ten times or more. These same records also appear under a second study, on T cells in Graves' hyperthyroidism and ophthalmopathy.

The input for sequencing was peripheral blood mononuclear cells (PBMCs), taken at new diagnosis, from a patient treated with antithyroid drugs. This chain uses TRBV9 with TRBJ2-3; 13 nucleotides align to TRBD2. The receptor was derived from a woman between 45 and 65 years old with Graves disease. CDR3 sequence reads: CASSVPTSGRDTQYF. The CDR3 DNA is TGTGCCAGCAGCGTTCCGACTAGCGGGAGGGATACGCAGTATTTT.